The next 22 T cell receptor beta chains were all read from a single sample in a study of T-cell reconstitution after alpha-beta-depleted transplantation in children. The TCRbeta library incorporated unique molecular identifiers. TCRdb independently ran MiXCR on the PCR reads; one entry per CDR3 protein. The repertoire holds about 280,000 distinct CDR3 sequences, with roughly 10% as singletons. The source was peripheral blood, collected 180 days after TCRalphabeta/CD19-depleted stem cell transplant. The receptors stem from a male patient between 2 and 10 years old who had a stem cell transplant for chronic granulomatous disease, so the T cells may come from the graft donor.

This clonotype was found many times. J is TRBJ2-2 and V is TRBV12-3 or TRBV12-4; possibly TRBD2 for D (6 bases). This CDR3 has 17 amino acids. Trimming stripped 3 bases from V and 1 base from J, with 15 bases between. CDR3 sequence: CASSFGGTPKNTGELFF. For the CDR3, the DNA is TGTGCCAGCAGTTTTGGGGGGACCCCCAAGAACACCGGGGAGCTGTTTTTT.

At least ten counts were recorded for this clonotype. The CDR3, as DNA: TGTGCCAGCAGCCGACAGGTGGGTAGCTACGAGCAGTACTTC. Protein product: CASSRQVGSYEQYF. The chain uses TRBV27 and TRBJ2-7; D perhaps matches TRBD1 (6 bases). The CDR3 covers 14 residues. The germline gives CDR1 MNHEY, CDR2 SMNVEV (reference sequence). V was cut by 6 bases and J by 3 bases, with 15 bases left in between.

This clonotype was found many times. The V and J genes are TRBV12-3 or TRBV12-4 and TRBJ1-3; tentative D call: TRBD1 (6 bases). Trimming shortened V by 8 bases and J by 0 bases, and 20 bases separated the two germline ends. This CDR3 spans 17 amino acids. The CDR3 DNA follows: TGTGCCAGCTCCCTTTACCAGGGGTTGAGCTCTGGAAACACCATATATTTT. Translated: CASSLYQGLSSGNTIYF.

This clonotype was counted only a few times. The rearrangement uses TRBV7-3 and TRBJ2-3; D may be TRBD2 (5 bases). Trimming removed 5 bases at V and 4 bases at J, with 13 bases between. The germline gives CDR1 SGHTA, CDR2 FQGTGA. The CDR3 sequence is 14 residues long. The CDR3 coding sequence is TGTGCCAGCAGCCCTTCCGGACTCGCAGATACGCAGTATTTT. It codes for CASSPSGLADTQYF.

This clonotype was found many times. The chain couples TRBV5-1 to TRBJ1-3; TRBD1 aligns across 8 bases. The CDR3 runs 16 residues. Germline trimming cut 3 bases from V and 0 bases from J; bases unmatched to any gene: 5. Germline CDR1 is SGHRS and CDR2 is YFSETQ. For the CDR3, the DNA is TGCGCCAGCAGCTCGACAGGGGCCCCCTCTGGAAACACCATATATTTT. Amino acid sequence: CASSSTGAPSGNTIYF.

At least ten counts were recorded for this clonotype. CDR3 in amino acids: CASSQTRGNLNNEQFF. CDR3 bases: TGCGCCAGCAGCCAAACAAGGGGGAATTTAAACAATGAGCAGTTCTTC. V and J are TRBV4-3 and TRBJ2-1; D perhaps matches TRBD1 (6 bases). Germline V lookup: CDR1 LGHNA, CDR2 YSLEER. V was cut by 2 bases and J by 5 bases, with 16 bases left in between. The CDR3 loop spans 16 amino acids.

The J gene is TRBJ2-1, the V gene TRBV12-3 or TRBV12-4; TRBD2 agrees at 9 bases. V gave up 2 bases and J gave up 2 bases; unmatched junction bases: 4. The CDR3 extends over 16 amino acids. The CDR3 DNA is TGTGCCAGCAGTTTACGCGGGGGGGGCCCCTACAATGAGCAGTTCTTC. Protein sequence: CASSLRGGGPYNEQFF.

In this sample, this clonotype turned up many times. The chain links TRBV29-1 to TRBJ2-5; D is unresolved. Germline loops: CDR1 SQVTM, CDR2 ANQGSEA. This CDR3 spans 12 amino acids. V was clipped by 4 bases and J by 5 bases, with 11 bases between them. In DNA form, the CDR3 reads TGCAGCGTTGGCGGAACGCCGGAGACCCAGTACTTC. Protein: CSVGGTPETQYF.

Note on this clonotype: A much larger clone lies a single base off, so this may be a read error. The chain combines TRBV4-1 with TRBJ1-1; TRBD1 is a possible D gene (6 bases). Germline V gives CDR1 MGHRA, CDR2 YSYEKL. The CDR3 consists of 17 residues. The CDR3 loop is CTSSQPLDSAKNTEAFF. CDR3 in DNA: TGCACCAGCAGCCAACCGTTGGACAGCGCCAAGAACACTGAAGCTTTCTTT.

This clonotype was seen at least ten times. At one boundary the junction diverges from the germline segment, which might be a read error. The chain uses TRBV19 and TRBJ2-5, with TRBD2 identical over 11 bases. The CDR3 is 15 residues long. The germline gives CDR1 LNHDA, CDR2 SQIVND (reference sequence). The CDR3 protein is CASRIAGGPWETQYF. The CDR3 nucleotides are TGTGCCAGTAGAATAGCGGGGGGGCCGTGGGAGACCCAGTACTTC.

Comment on this clonotype: One base away lies a much larger clone, so this may be a sequencing read error. The chain is built from TRBV4-3 and TRBJ2-1; D is uncertain. The germline CDR1 and CDR2 sequences are LGHNA and YSLEER. The CDR3 runs to 14 residues. DNA for the CDR3: TGCGCCAGCAGCCAATCCCGGATGGGTGTTGAGCGGTTCTTC. This codes for CASSQSRMGVERFF.

This clonotype was recorded a few times. V and J are TRBV5-4 and TRBJ2-1; 8 bases match TRBD2. J lost 7 bases, V lost 1 base, and 7 bases had no gene match. Germline V gene sequence: CDR1 SGHNT, CDR2 YYREEE (reference sequence). The CDR3 is 15 residues long. The CDR3, as DNA: TGTGCCAGCAGCTTGTATCCGGGAGGGGAAAATGAGCAGTTCTTC. This gives the protein CASSLYPGGENEQFF. Using reference TRBV5-4 and TRBJ2-1 for the parts outside the CDR3, the full variable domain is ETGVTQSPTHLIKTRGQQVTLRCSSQSGHNTVSWYQQALGQGPQFIFQYYREEENGRGNFPPRFSGLQFPNYSSELNVNALELDDSALYLCASSLYPGGENEQFFGPGTRLTVL.

This clonotype was detected only a few times. This chain joins TRBV28 and TRBJ2-3, with 7 nucleotides matching TRBD1. This CDR3 comprises 14 residues. Trimming cost V 5 bases and J 3 bases; bases outside gene matches: 5. Germline V gene sequence: CDR1 MDHEN, CDR2 SYDVKM. CDR3 bases: TGTGCCAGCAGTAGAGGGGGCCGAACAGATACGCAGTATTTT. The encoded protein is CASSRGGRTDTQYF.

This rearrangement joins TRBV12-3 or TRBV12-4 to TRBJ2-3; 14 bases are a match to TRBD2. The CDR3 is 18 residues long. J lost 0 bases, V lost 5 bases, and 7 bases had no gene match. As DNA, the CDR3 is TGTGCCAGCAGTCTGAGACTAGCGGGGGGGCCCAGCACAGATACGCAGTATTTT. Its translation is CASSLRLAGGPSTDTQYF.

In regard to this clonotype: A much bigger clone sits one base away, suggesting this may be a read error. V is TRBV29-1 and J is TRBJ2-1; 11 bases agree with TRBD2. Germline V CDR1 and CDR2: SQVTM, ANQGSEA. The CDR3 runs to 14 residues. The CDR3 is CSVEHSGRDNEHFF. CDR3 nucleotide sequence: TGCAGCGTTGAGCATAGCGGGAGGGACAATGAGCATTTCTTC.

Ten or more counts support this clonotype. The gene calls are TRBV28 and TRBJ2-7, with D perhaps matching TRBD2 (6 bases). CDR3 size: 11 residues. Between the trimmed V and J ends, which lost 5 bases and 6 bases, there was a span of 8 bases. CDR1 and CDR2 from the germline V gene are MDHEN and SYDVKM. CDR3 sequence reads: CASSRGGEQYF. In DNA, the CDR3 is TGTGCCAGCAGTCGGGGAGGCGAGCAGTACTTC.

This clonotype has a handful of counts. This chain links TRBV6-2 or TRBV6-3 with TRBJ1-5; 8 positions match TRBD1. This CDR3 spans 16 amino acids. Germline V gives CDR1 MNHEY, CDR2 SVGEGT. V trimming: 2 bases; J trimming: 2 bases; junction bases outside the gene matches: 5. The CDR3 loop reads CASSYTGQGGNQPQHF. The CDR3 DNA sequence: TGTGCCAGCAGTTACACCGGACAGGGAGGCAATCAGCCCCAGCATTTT.

This clonotype was seen ten or more times. The genes are TRBV28 and TRBJ2-7; 11 bases match TRBD2. This CDR3 spans 14 amino acids. Trimming at V came to 3 bases and at J to 5 bases, leaving 3 bases not matched to a gene. The germline gives CDR1 MDHEN, CDR2 SYDVKM. CDR3 coding DNA: TGTGCCAGCAGTTTTACGGGACTAGCGGACGAGCAGTACTTC. Translated: CASSFTGLADEQYF.

This clonotype was seen many times. This chain links TRBV27 with TRBJ2-7; tentatively, D is TRBD2 (5 bases). V was shortened by 2 bases and J by 6 bases, with 17 bases between the two germline ends. Germline CDR1 and CDR2: MNHEY and SMNVEV (reference sequence). The CDR3 is 15 residues long. CDR3 sequence (DNA): TGTGCCAGCAGTTTAGCCCCTCTAGCAGCCTCCGAGCAGTACTTC. Translating it yields CASSLAPLAASEQYF.

Ten or more counts support this clonotype. V is TRBV12-3 or TRBV12-4 and J is TRBJ2-3; weak D call: TRBD1 (5 bases). The CDR3 extends over 14 amino acids. V was pared by 7 bases and J by 1 base, with 12 bases between. Here the CDR3 reads CASMLQDRTDTQYF. The CDR3 nucleotides are TGTGCCAGCATGCTACAGGACCGCACAGATACGCAGTATTTT.

Ten or more counts support this clonotype. The chain has TRBV6-5 and TRBJ1-1; possibly TRBD1 for D (6 bases). V lost 4 bases, J lost 0 bases, and 9 bases lay in between. CDR3 length: 14 residues. Germline V gives CDR1 MNHEY, CDR2 SVGAGI. The CDR3 reads CASSLTGMNTEAFF. CDR3 nucleotides: TGTGCCAGCAGTTTAACAGGGATGAACACTGAAGCTTTCTTT.

This clonotype was counted many times. The V call is TRBV20-1, the J call TRBJ2-1; the D is unclear. V lost 0 bases, J lost 5 bases, and 17 bases lay in between. This CDR3 is built from 16 residues. From germline, CDR1 is DFQATT and CDR2 SNEGSKA (reference sequence). CDR3 nucleotide sequence: TGCAGTGCTAGAGATAGAGTGGATTATGAGGACAATGAGCAGTTCTTC. Its protein product is CSARDRVDYEDNEQFF.